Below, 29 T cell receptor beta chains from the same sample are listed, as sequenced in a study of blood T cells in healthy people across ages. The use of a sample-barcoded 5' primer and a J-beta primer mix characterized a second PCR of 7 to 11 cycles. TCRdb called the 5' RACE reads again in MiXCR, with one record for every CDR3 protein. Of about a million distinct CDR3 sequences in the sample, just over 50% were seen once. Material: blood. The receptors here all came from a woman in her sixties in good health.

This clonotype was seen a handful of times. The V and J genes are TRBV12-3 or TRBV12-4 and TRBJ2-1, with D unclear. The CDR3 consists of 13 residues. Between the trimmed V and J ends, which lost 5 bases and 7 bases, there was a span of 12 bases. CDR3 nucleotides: TGTGCCAGCAGTCCCCCGGGCTGGAATGAGCAGTTCTTC. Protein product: CASSPPGWNEQFF.

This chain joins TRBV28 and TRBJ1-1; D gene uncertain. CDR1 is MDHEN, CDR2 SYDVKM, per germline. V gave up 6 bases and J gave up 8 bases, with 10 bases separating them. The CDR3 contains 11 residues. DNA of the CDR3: TGTGCCAGCAGGCGGGAGCCAGAAGCTTTCTTT. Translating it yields CASRREPEAFF.

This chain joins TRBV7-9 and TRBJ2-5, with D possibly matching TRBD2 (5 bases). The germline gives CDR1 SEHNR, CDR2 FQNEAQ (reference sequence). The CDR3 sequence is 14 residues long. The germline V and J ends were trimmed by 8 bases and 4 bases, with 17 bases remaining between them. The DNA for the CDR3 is TGTGCCAGCCGTACAACCACCGCGGGAGAGACCCAGTACTTC. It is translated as CASRTTTAGETQYF.

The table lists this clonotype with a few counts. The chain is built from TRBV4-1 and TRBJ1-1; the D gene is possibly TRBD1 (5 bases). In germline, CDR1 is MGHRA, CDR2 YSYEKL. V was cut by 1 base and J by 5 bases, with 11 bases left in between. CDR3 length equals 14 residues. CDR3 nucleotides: TGCGCCAGCAGCCAAGTGGGGGAAGGGACTGAAGCTTTCTTT. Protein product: CASSQVGEGTEAFF.

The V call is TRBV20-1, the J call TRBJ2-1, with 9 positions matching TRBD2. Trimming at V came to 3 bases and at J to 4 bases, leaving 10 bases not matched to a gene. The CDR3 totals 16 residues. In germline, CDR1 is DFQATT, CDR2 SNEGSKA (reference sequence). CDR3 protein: CSASLAGSARYNEQFF. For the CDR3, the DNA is TGCAGTGCTAGTCTAGCGGGGAGCGCGAGGTACAATGAGCAGTTCTTC.

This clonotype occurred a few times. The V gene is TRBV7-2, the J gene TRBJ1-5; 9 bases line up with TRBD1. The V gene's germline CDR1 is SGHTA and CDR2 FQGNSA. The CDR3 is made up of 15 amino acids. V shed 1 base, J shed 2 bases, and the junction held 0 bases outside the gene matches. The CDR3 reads CASSLGDRGNQPQHF. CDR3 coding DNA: TGTGCCAGCAGCTTAGGGGACAGGGGCAATCAGCCCCAGCATTTT.

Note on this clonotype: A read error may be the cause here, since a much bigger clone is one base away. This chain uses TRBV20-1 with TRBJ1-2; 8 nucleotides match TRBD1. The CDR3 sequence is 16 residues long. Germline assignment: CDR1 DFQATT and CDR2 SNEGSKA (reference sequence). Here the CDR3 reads CSARDLLQGAGYDYTF. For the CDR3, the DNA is TGCAGTGCTAGAGATCTTCTGCAGGGGGCTGGCTATGACTACACCTTC.

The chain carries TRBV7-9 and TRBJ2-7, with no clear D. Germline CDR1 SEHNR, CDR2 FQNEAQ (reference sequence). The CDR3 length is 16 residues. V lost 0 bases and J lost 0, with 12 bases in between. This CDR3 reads CASSLAHGEASYEQYF. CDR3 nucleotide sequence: TGTGCCAGCAGCTTAGCGCACGGCGAGGCCTCCTACGAGCAGTACTTC.

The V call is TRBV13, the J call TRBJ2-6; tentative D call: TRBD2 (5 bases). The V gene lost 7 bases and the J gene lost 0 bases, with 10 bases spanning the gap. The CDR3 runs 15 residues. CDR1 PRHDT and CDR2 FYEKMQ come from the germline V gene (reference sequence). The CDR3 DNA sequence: TGTGCCAGCACCGGGGTGGGCTCTGGGGCCAACGTCCTGACTTTC. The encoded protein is CASTGVGSGANVLTF.

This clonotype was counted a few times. In DNA, the CDR3 is TGTGCCAGCAGCTCCCGACAGGCCTCATCCTACGAGCAGTACTTC. As protein: CASSSRQASSYEQYF. V is TRBV7-2 and J is TRBJ2-7; a weak D match, TRBD1 (6 bases). V was cut by 4 bases and J by 1 base, with 14 bases left in between. Germline lookup yields CDR1 SGHTA and CDR2 FQGNSA. This CDR3 is 15 amino acids long.

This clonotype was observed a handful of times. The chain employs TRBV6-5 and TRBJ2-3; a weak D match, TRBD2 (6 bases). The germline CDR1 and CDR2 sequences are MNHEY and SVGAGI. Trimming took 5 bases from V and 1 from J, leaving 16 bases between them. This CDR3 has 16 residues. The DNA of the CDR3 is TGTGCCAGCAGTCCCCGAGGTAGCGGAGGCACAGATACGCAGTATTTT. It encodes CASSPRGSGGTDTQYF.

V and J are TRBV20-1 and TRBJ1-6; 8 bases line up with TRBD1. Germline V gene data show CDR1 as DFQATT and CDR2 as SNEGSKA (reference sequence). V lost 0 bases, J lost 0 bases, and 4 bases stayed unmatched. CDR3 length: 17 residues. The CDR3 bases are TGCAGTGCTAGAGATTCCGGACAGGGCTCCTATAATTCACCCCTCCACTTT. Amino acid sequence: CSARDSGQGSYNSPLHF.

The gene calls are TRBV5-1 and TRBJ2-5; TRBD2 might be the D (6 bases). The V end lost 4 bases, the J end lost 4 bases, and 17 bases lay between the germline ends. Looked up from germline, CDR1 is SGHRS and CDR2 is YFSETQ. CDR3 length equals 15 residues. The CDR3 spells CASSPGTRTGETQYF. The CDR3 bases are TGCGCCAGCAGCCCCGGGACTCGAACGGGAGAGACCCAGTACTTC. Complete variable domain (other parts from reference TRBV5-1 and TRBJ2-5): KAGVTQTPRYLIKTRGQQVTLSCSPISGHRSVSWYQQTPGQGLQFLFEYFSETQRNKGNFPGRFSGRQFSNSRSEMNVSTLELGDSALYLCASSPGTRTGETQYFGPGTRLLVL.

The CDR3 DNA reads as TGTGCCAGCAGTGACCACGACCGCGGTGTTTTTAATGAGCAGTACTTC. Translated: CASSDHDRGVFNEQYF. This chain links TRBV25-1 with TRBJ2-7; D is uncertain. Germline V gene data show CDR1 as MGHDK and CDR2 as SYGVNS. Trimming shortened V by 3 bases and J by 7 bases, and 22 bases separated the two germline ends. The CDR3 covers 16 residues.

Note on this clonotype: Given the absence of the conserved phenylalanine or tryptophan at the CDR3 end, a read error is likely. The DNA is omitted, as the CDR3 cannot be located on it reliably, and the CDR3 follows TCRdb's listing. The CDR3 reads CASRGTSVD. V and J are TRBV5-1 and TRBJ2-1; the table's TRBD2 call for D was not verified on the DNA. Per the germline V gene, CDR1 is SGHRS and CDR2 is YFSETQ. Inclusive of both ends, the CDR3 amounts to 9 amino acids.

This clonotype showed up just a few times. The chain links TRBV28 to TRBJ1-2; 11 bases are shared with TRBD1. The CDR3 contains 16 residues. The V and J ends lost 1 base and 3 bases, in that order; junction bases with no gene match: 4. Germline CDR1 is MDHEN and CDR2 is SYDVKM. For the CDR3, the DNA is TGTGCCAGCAGTTTATTCGGACAGGGGGCGGACTATGGCTACACCTTC. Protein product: CASSLFGQGADYGYTF.

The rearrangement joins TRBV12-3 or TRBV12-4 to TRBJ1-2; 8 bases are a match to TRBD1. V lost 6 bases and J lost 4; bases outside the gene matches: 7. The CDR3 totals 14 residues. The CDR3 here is CASRRTGWGYGYTF. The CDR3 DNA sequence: TGTGCCAGCAGAAGGACAGGGTGGGGCTATGGCTACACCTTC.

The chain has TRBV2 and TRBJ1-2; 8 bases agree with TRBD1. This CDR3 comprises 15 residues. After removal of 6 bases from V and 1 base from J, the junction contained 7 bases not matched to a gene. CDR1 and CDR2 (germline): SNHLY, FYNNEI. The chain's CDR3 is CASRTGQGRNYGYTF. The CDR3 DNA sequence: TGTGCCAGCAGAACCGGACAGGGACGTAACTATGGCTACACCTTC.

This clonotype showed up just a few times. The CDR3 bases are TGTGCCAGCAGCTTAGACCTAAACAGGGGATGGAACACTGAAGCTTTCTTT. It codes for CASSLDLNRGWNTEAFF. The chain recombines TRBV11-2 with TRBJ1-1; TRBD1 aligns across 7 bases. Germline lookup yields CDR1 SGHAT and CDR2 FQNNGV. The CDR3 runs 17 residues. V dropped 0 bases and J dropped 1; count of bases not matched to a gene: 8.

The DNA of the CDR3 is TGTGCCAGCATTCAGAATGGCTACACCTTC. This sequence encodes CASIQNGYTF. The chain links TRBV2 to TRBJ1-2; D uncertain. Germline CDR1 reads SNHLY; CDR2 reads FYNNEI. Between the trimmed V and J ends, which lost 7 bases and 6 bases, there was a span of 6 bases. The CDR3 length is 10 residues.

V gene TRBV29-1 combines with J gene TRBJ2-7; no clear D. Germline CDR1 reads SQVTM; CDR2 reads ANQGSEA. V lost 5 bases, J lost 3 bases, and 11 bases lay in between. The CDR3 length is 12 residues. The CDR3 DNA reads TGCAGCGTTTGGGCCAATAGCTACGAGCAGTACTTC. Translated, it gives CSVWANSYEQYF.

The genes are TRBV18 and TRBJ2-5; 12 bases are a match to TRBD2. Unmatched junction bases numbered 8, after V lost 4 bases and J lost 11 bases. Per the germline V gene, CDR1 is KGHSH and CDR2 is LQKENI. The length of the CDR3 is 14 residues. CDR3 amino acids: CASSQTSGSGEQYF. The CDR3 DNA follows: TGTGCCAGCTCACAGACTAGCGGGAGTGGAGAGCAGTACTTC.

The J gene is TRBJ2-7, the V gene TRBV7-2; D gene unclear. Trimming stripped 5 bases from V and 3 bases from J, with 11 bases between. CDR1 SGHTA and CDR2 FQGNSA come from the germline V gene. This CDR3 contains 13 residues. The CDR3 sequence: CASSIDPFYEQYF. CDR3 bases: TGTGCCAGCAGCATAGACCCCTTCTACGAGCAGTACTTC.

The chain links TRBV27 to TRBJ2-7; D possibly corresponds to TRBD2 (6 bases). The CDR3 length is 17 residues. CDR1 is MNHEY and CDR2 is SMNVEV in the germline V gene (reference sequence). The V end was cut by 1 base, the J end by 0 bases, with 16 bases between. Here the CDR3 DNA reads TGTGCCAGCAGTTTATACGGGCGGGGCAGAAGCTCCTACGAGCAGTACTTC. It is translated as CASSLYGRGRSSYEQYF.

CDR3 nucleotide sequence: TGTGCCAGCAGTTTTTTGGGGGTCGAGCAGTACTTC. Its protein is CASSFLGVEQYF. The V and J genes are TRBV28 and TRBJ2-7; tentatively, D is TRBD1 or TRBD2 (5 bases each). Germline V gene lookup returns CDR1 MDHEN and CDR2 SYDVKM. V lost 3 bases and J lost 6, with 9 bases in between. The CDR3 consists of 12 residues. Full variable domain (missing parts from reference TRBV28 and TRBJ2-7): DVKVTQSSRYLVKRTGEKVFLECVQDMDHENMFWYRQDPGLGLRLIYFSYDVKMKEKGDIPEGYSVSREKKERFSLILESASTNQTSMYLCASSFLGVEQYFGPGTRLTVT.

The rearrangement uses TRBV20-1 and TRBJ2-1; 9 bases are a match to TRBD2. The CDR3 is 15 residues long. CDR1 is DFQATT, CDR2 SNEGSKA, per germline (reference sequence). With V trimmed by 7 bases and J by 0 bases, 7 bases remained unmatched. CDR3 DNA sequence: TGCAGTGGGGGGGTTAGCGGGAGCTCCTACAATGAGCAGTTCTTC. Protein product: CSGGVSGSSYNEQFF.

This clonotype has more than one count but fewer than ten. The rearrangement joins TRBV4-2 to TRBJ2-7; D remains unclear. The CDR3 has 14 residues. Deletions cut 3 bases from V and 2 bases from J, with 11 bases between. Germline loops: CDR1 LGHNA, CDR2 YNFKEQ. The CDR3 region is CASSQGRATYEQYF. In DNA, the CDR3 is TGTGCCAGCAGCCAGGGTCGGGCGACCTACGAGCAGTACTTC.

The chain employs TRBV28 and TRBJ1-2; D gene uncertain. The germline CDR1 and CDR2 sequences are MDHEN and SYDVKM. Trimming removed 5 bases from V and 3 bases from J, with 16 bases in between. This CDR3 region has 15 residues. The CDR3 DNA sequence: TGTGCCAGCAGTCCAGAGGTCGGCAGTTACTATGGCTACACCTTC. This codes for CASSPEVGSYYGYTF.

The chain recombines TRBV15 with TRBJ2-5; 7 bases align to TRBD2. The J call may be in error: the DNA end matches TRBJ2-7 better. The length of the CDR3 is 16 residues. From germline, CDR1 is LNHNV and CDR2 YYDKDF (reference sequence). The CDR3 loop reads CATSRDRGLVGVEQYF. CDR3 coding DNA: TGTGCCACCAGCAGAGATCGAGGACTAGTCGGTGTCGAGCAGTACTTC.